These 18 T cell receptor beta chains were sequenced from one sample in a study of T cells in Graves' hyperthyroidism and ophthalmopathy. RNA transcripts were the template for amplifying TCR beta CDR3 regions. TCR CDR3 regions were first amplified by RT-PCR with HTBI primers. TCRdb reanalysed the multiplex PCR reads using MiXCR and keeps one entry per CDR3 protein. This sample has approximately 430,000 distinct CDR3 sequences, with roughly 15% found just once. Sequenced input: blood. The receptors were gathered from a man younger than 35 with Graves' ophthalmopathy.

In its sample, this clonotype was seen many times. The chain combines TRBV20-1 with TRBJ2-5; 10 bases line up with TRBD1. The CDR3 consists of 14 residues. V lost 5 bases and J lost 1; bases outside the gene matches: 4. Germline CDR1 DFQATT, CDR2 SNEGSKA (reference sequence). DNA of the CDR3: TGCAGTGCTCGACAGGGGGCAAGCCAAGAGACCCAGTACTTC. Its translation is CSARQGASQETQYF.

This clonotype has a handful of counts. This chain links TRBV6-1 with TRBJ2-3; no reliable D call. V shed 5 bases and J shed 6 bases, with 6 bases lying between them. Germline CDR1 reads MNHNS; CDR2 reads SASEGT. CDR3 length equals 11 residues. In nucleotides, the CDR3 is TGTGCCAGCAGTTCCCGGGATACGCAGTATTTT. The encoded protein is CASSSRDTQYF.

In this sample, this clonotype turned up many times. The V gene is TRBV7-8, the J gene TRBJ1-5; D is perhaps TRBD1 (5 bases). CDR1 SGHVS and CDR2 FQNEAQ come from the germline V gene. The length of the CDR3 is 16 residues. Trimming removed 5 bases at V and 1 base at J, with 15 bases between. The CDR3 DNA reads TGTGCCAGCAGCGGACGGGACGGTTTGAGCAATCAGCCCCAGCATTTT. Translating it yields CASSGRDGLSNQPQHF.

In regard to this clonotype: One junction end disagrees with the germline gene, perhaps due to a read error. V and J are TRBV3-1 and TRBJ2-3, with a tentative D call TRBD1 (5 bases). Germline V lookup: CDR1 LGHDT, CDR2 YNNKEL (reference sequence). There are 16 residues in the CDR3. The CDR3: CVSSQEGSGPPDTQYF. The CDR3 DNA follows: TGTGTCAGCAGCCAAGAAGGCTCAGGGCCACCAGATACGCAGTATTTT.

This clonotype was seen at least ten times. This chain joins TRBV5-1 and TRBJ2-1; a weak D match, TRBD2 (6 bases). CDR3 length: 13 amino acids. Germline-derived CDR1 and CDR2 are SGHRS and YFSETQ. V was shortened by 5 bases and J by 5 bases, with 11 bases between the two germline ends. In DNA, the CDR3 is TGCGCCAGCAGAGGTAGCGGAAACAATGAGCAGTTCTTC. It codes for CASRGSGNNEQFF.

Ten or more counts support this clonotype. V gene TRBV30 combines with J gene TRBJ1-5, with D uncertain. Germline V CDR1 and CDR2: GTSNPN, SVGIG (reference sequence). V shed 1 base and J shed 2 bases, with 9 bases lying between them. The CDR3 is made up of 14 amino acids. The CDR3 sequence: CAWSGLEGNQPQHF. The CDR3 region has the DNA TGTGCCTGGAGTGGGTTAGAGGGCAATCAGCCCCAGCATTTT. Full variable domain (remainder filled in from reference TRBV30 and TRBJ1-5): SQTIHQWPATLVQPVGSPLSLECTVEGTSNPNLYWYRQAAGRGLQLLFYSVGIGQISSEVPQNLSASRPQDRQFILSSKKLLLSDSGFYLCAWSGLEGNQPQHFGDGTRLSIL.

This chain connects TRBV19 to TRBJ1-5, with TRBD1 matching 7 bases. The CDR3 consists of 16 residues. CDR1 is LNHDA and CDR2 is SQIVND in the germline V gene (reference sequence). V dropped 5 bases and J dropped 4; count of bases not matched to a gene: 11. In DNA form, the CDR3 reads TGTGCCAGTAGTCTACCCCCGACAGGGTTAAATCAGCCCCAGCATTTT. Its translation is CASSLPPTGLNQPQHF. Complete variable domain (other parts from reference TRBV19 and TRBJ1-5): DGGITQSPKYLFRKEGQNVTLSCEQNLNHDAMYWYRQDPGQGLRLIYYSQIVNDFQKGDIAEGYSVSREKKESFPLTVTSAQKNPTAFYLCASSLPPTGLNQPQHFGDGTRLSIL.

V usage is TRBV6-1 and J usage is TRBJ2-7; 13 bases are a match to TRBD2. Germline V gene data show CDR1 as MNHNS and CDR2 as SASEGT. V trimming: 3 bases; J trimming: 2 bases; junction bases outside the gene matches: 1. This CDR3 is built from 15 residues. In nucleotides, the CDR3 is TGTGCCAGCAGTGAGGGACTAGCGGGGACCTACGAGCAGTACTTC. Its protein is CASSEGLAGTYEQYF.

A note on this clonotype: A much bigger clone sits one base away, suggesting this may be a read error. V and J are TRBV12-3 or TRBV12-4 and TRBJ2-2; 11 bases match TRBD2. The CDR3 runs 17 residues. The CDR3 DNA reads TGTGCCAGCGGTTTAACAGGACTAGCGGGGAACACCGGGGAGCTGTTTTTT. Translating it yields CASGLTGLAGNTGELFF.

This clonotype has at least ten counts. The chain has TRBV5-1 and TRBJ2-1; no clear D gene. V was cut by 3 bases and J by 6 bases, with 16 bases left in between. The germline gives CDR1 SGHRS, CDR2 YFSETQ. The CDR3 contains 15 residues. The CDR3 DNA follows: TGCGCCAGCAGCTCCCCGTGGGTAGAGATCAATGAGCAGTTCTTC. Residues: CASSSPWVEINEQFF. The full variable domain, in which reference TRBV5-1 and TRBJ2-1 provide the parts outside the CDR3, is KAGVTQTPRYLIKTRGQQVTLSCSPISGHRSVSWYQQTPGQGLQFLFEYFSETQRNKGNFPGRFSGRQFSNSRSEMNVSTLELGDSALYLCASSSPWVEINEQFFGPGTRLTVL.

In this sample, this clonotype turned up many times. The gene calls are TRBV27 and TRBJ1-1; D gene uncertain. Trimming removed 6 bases from V and 8 bases from J, with 13 bases in between. Germline V lookup: CDR1 MNHEY, CDR2 SMNVEV (reference sequence). The CDR3 consists of 12 residues. CDR3 in amino acids: CASRLGPREAFF. CDR3 coding DNA: TGTGCCAGCAGACTCGGGCCCCGCGAAGCTTTCTTT.

This clonotype was seen only a few times. The rearrangement links TRBV10-3 to TRBJ1-1; TRBD1 matches 9 bases. The CDR3 extends over 16 amino acids. Per germline, CDR1 ENHRY and CDR2 SYGVKD. The V gene end was trimmed by 2 bases and the J gene end by 3 bases; junction bases not matched to a gene: 7. The CDR3 here is CAISEAEGQGYTEAFF. The CDR3 nucleotides are TGTGCCATCAGTGAGGCAGAAGGACAGGGGTACACTGAAGCTTTCTTT.

Ten or more counts support this clonotype. The gene calls are TRBV2 and TRBJ1-4; D is ambiguous. The germline CDR1 and CDR2 sequences are SNHLY and FYNNEI. There are 13 residues in the CDR3. Trimming took 8 bases from V and 6 from J, leaving 13 bases between them. The CDR3 DNA is TGTGCCAGCGGCGGTGGGCTCGATGAAAAACTGTTTTTT. It yields the protein CASGGGLDEKLFF.

In this sample, this clonotype turned up a few times. V usage is TRBV7-9 and J usage is TRBJ1-1; 7 positions agree with TRBD1. Looked up from germline, CDR1 is SEHNR and CDR2 is FQNEAQ (reference sequence). There are 13 residues in the CDR3. V trimming: 8 bases; J trimming: 5 bases; junction bases outside the gene matches: 8. CDR3 coding DNA: TGTGCCAGCCAGGGGGAGGTGGGTACTGAAGCTTTCTTT. It translates to CASQGEVGTEAFF.

This clonotype was observed at least ten times. This chain joins TRBV11-3 and TRBJ2-3; the D gene is possibly TRBD2 (6 bases). CDR1 is SGHNT, CDR2 YENEEA, per germline. The CDR3 length is 14 residues. Trimming shortened V by 6 bases and J by 2 bases, and 12 bases separated the two germline ends. As DNA, the CDR3 is TGTGCCAGCAGAGATAGCGGCCTCACAGATACGCAGTATTTT. Translating it yields CASRDSGLTDTQYF.

This clonotype has a handful of counts. The V call is TRBV9, the J call TRBJ1-4, with TRBD1 matching 8 bases. Trimming took 5 bases from V and 15 from J; bases not matched to a gene: 15. Germline V lookup: CDR1 SGDLS, CDR2 YYNGEE. This CDR3 is 14 amino acids long. Here the CDR3 DNA reads TGTGCCAGCAGTCCAGGACAGGGACCATCTTACTTGTTTTTT. Its translation is CASSPGQGPSYLFF.

This clonotype was counted at least ten times. The chain employs TRBV5-1 and TRBJ2-5; D gene unclear. CDR3 length: 15 residues. V was clipped by 4 bases and J by 2 bases, with 15 bases between them. Germline loops: CDR1 SGHRS, CDR2 YFSETQ. CDR3 amino acids: CASSRADIRQETQYF. The CDR3 nucleotides read TGCGCCAGCAGCCGCGCCGACATAAGGCAAGAGACCCAGTACTTC.

Of note for this clonotype: A single base separates this from a much larger clone, so it may be a read error. The rearrangement links TRBV27 to TRBJ2-7, with D maybe TRBD1 (6 bases). The CDR3 has 14 residues. The germline V and J ends were trimmed by 4 bases and 1 base, with 11 bases remaining between them. Germline lookup yields CDR1 MNHEY and CDR2 SMNVEV (reference sequence). CDR3 bases: TGTGCCAGCAGTTCATTGGACAGTTCCTACGAGCAGTACTTC. Its protein product is CASSSLDSSYEQYF.